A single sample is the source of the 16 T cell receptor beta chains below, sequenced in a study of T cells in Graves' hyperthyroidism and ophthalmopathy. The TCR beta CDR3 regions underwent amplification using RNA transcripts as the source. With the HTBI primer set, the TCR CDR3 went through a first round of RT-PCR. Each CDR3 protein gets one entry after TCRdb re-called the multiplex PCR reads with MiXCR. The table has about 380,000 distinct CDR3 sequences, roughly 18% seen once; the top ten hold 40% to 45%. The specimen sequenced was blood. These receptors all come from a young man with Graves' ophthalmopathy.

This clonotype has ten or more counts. CDR3 loop: CASSPGTVSNQPQHF. In nucleotides, the CDR3 is TGTGCCAGCAGCCCCGGGACAGTCAGCAATCAGCCCCAGCATTTT. V usage is TRBV3-1 and J usage is TRBJ1-5; 7 bases align to TRBD1. Germline CDR1 is LGHDT and CDR2 is YNNKEL (reference sequence). The CDR3 spans 15 residues. The V and J ends lost 4 bases and 1 base, in that order; junction bases with no gene match: 4. The whole variable domain, remainder taken from reference TRBV3-1 and TRBJ1-5, is DTAVSQTPKYLVTQMGNDKSIKCEQNLGHDTMYWYKQDSKKFLKIMFSYNNKELIINETVPNRFSPKSPDKAHLNLHINSLELGDSAVYFCASSPGTVSNQPQHFGDGTRLSIL.

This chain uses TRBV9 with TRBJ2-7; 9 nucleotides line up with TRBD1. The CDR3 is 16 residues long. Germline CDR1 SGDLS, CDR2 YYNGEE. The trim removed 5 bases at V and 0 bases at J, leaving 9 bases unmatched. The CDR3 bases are TGTGCCAGCAGATATACAGGGGGCCCGACCTCCTACGAGCAGTACTTC. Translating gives CASRYTGGPTSYEQYF.

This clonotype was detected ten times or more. CDR3 DNA: TGTGCCAGCAGTTTAGACGGGTTAGAGCAGTACTTC. Translated: CASSLDGLEQYF. J is TRBJ2-7 and V is TRBV12-3 or TRBV12-4, with unresolved D. The CDR3 is made up of 12 amino acids. V lost 1 base to trimming and J lost 7 bases, with 8 bases between them.

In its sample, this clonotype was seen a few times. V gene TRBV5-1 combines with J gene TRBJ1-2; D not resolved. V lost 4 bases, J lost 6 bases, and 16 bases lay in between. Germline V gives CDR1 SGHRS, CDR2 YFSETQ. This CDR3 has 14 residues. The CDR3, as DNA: TGCGCCAGCAGCCCGGACCTTGGAGCCAATGGCTACACCTTC. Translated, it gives CASSPDLGANGYTF.

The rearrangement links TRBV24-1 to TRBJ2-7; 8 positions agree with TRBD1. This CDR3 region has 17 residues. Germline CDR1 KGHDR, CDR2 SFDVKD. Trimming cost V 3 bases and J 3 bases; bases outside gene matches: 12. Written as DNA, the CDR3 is TGTGCCACCAGTGATCCCCACCCACCGGGACAGGACTACGAGCAGTACTTC. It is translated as CATSDPHPPGQDYEQYF.

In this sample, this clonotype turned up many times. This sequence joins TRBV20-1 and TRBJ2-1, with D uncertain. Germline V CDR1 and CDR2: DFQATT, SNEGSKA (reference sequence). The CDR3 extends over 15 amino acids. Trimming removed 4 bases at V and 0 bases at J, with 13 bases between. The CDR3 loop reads CSATRVQSSYNEQFF. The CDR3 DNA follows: TGCAGTGCTACTCGGGTCCAGAGCTCCTACAATGAGCAGTTCTTC.

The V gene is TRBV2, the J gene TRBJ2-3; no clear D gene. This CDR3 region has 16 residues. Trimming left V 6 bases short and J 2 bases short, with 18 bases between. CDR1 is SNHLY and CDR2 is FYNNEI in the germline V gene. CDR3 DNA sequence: TGTGCCAGCAGACGAAACGGCCACTTAGACACAGATACGCAGTATTTT. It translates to CASRRNGHLDTDTQYF.

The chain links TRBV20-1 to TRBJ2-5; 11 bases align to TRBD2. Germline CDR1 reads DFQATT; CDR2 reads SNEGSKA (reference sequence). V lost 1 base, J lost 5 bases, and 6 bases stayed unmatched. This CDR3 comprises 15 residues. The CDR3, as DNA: TGCAGTGCTAGAGGGTCTAGCGGGGGGCTGGAGACCCAGTACTTC. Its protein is CSARGSSGGLETQYF.

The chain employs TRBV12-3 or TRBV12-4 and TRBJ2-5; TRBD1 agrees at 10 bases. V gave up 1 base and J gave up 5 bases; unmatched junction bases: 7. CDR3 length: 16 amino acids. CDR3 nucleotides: TGTGCCAGCAGTTTAGGGACAGGGGGGGCCGGGGAGACCCAGTACTTC. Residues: CASSLGTGGAGETQYF.

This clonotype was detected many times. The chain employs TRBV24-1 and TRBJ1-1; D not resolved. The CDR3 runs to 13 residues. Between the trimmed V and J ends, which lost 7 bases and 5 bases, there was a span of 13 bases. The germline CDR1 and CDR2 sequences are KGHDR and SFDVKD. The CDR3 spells CATRAPFGTEAFF. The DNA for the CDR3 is TGTGCCACCAGGGCCCCCTTCGGAACTGAAGCTTTCTTT.

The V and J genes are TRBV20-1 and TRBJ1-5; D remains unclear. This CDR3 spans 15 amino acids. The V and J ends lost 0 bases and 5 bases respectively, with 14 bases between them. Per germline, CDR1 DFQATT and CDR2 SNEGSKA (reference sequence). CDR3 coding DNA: TGCAGTGCTAGAGATGCACAGCTCAGCGATCAGCCCCAGCATTTT. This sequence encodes CSARDAQLSDQPQHF.

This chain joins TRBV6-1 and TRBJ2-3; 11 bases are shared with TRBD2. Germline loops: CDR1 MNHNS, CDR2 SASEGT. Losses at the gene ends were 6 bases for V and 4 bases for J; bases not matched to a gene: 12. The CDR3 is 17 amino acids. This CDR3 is CASSILTSGGNADTQYF. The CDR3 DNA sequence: TGTGCCAGCAGCATCCTCACTAGCGGGGGAAACGCAGATACGCAGTATTTT.

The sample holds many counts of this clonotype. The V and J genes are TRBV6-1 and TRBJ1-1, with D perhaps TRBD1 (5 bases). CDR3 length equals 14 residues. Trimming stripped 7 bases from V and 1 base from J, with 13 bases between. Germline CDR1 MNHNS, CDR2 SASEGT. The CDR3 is CASTPGLTNTEAFF. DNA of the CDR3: TGTGCCAGCACACCGGGACTCACGAACACTGAAGCTTTCTTT.

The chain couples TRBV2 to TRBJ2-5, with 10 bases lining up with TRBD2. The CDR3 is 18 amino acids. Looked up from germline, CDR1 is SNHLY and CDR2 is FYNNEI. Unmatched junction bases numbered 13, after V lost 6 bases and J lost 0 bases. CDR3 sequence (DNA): TGTGCCAGCAGAGGGCCTAGCGGGGGCCCCTCGTACCAAGAGACCCAGTACTTC. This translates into CASRGPSGGPSYQETQYF.

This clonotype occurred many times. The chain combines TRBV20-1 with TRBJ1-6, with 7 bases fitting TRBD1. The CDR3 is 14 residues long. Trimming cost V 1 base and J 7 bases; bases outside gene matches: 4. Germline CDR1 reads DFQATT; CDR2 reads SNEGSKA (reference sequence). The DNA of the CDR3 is TGCAGTGCTAGAGGGGCAGGGGGAAATTCACCCCTCCACTTT. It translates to CSARGAGGNSPLHF.

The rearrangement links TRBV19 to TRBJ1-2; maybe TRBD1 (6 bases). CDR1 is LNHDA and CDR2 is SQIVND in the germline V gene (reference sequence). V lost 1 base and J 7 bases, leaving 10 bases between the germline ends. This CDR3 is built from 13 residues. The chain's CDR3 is CASSIADRTGYTF. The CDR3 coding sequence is TGTGCCAGTAGTATAGCGGACAGAACTGGCTACACCTTC.